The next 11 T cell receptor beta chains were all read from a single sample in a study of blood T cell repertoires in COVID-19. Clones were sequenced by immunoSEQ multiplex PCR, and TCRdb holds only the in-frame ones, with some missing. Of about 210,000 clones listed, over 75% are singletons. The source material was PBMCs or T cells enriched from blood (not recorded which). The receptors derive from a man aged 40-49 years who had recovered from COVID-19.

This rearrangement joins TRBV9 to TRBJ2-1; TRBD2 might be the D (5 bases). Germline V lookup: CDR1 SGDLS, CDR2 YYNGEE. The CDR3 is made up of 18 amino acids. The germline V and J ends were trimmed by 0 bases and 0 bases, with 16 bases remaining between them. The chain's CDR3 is CASSVAEMRASSYNEQFF. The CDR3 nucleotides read TGTGCCAGCAGCGTAGCGGAGATGCGGGCAAGCTCCTACAATGAGCAGTTCTTC.

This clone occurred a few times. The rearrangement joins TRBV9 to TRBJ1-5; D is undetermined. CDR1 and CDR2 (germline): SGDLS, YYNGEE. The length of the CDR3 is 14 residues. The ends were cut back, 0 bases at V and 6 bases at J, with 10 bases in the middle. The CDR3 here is CASSVGSGCQPQHF. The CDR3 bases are TGTGCCAGCAGCGTAGGATCGGGTTGTCAGCCCCAGCATTTT.

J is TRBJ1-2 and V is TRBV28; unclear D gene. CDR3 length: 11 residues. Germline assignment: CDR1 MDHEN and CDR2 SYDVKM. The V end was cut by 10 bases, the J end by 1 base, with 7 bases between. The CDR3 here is CATRVNYGYTF. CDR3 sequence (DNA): TGTGCCACCCGGGTTAACTATGGCTACACCTTC.

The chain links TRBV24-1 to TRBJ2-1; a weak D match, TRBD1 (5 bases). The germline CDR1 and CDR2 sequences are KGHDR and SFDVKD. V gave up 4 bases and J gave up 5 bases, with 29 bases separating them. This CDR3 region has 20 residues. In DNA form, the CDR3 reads TGTGCCACCAGTGACCAACCAAACACGAGAATCAACAGGCGGAACAATGAGCAGTTCTTC. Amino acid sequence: CATSDQPNTRINRRNNEQFF.

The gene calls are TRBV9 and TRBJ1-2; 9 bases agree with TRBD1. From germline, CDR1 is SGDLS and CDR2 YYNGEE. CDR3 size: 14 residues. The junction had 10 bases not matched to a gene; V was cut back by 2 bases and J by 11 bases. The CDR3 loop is CASSVGTGSALYTF. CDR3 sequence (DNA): TGTGCCAGCAGCGTTGGGACAGGGTCCGCACTGTACACCTTC.

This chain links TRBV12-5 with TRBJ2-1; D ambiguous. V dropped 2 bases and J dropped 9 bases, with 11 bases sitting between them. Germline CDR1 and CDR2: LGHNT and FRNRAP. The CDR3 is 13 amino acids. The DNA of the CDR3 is TGTGCTAGTGGTTTGCCCCGCGCCGGTGAGCAGTTCTTC. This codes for CASGLPRAGEQFF.

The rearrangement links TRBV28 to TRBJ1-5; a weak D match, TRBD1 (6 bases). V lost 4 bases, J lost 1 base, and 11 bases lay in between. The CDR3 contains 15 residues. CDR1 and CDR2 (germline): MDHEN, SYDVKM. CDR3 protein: CASSSGGHSNQPQHF. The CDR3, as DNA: TGTGCCAGCAGTTCGGGGGGGCACAGCAATCAGCCCCAGCATTTT.

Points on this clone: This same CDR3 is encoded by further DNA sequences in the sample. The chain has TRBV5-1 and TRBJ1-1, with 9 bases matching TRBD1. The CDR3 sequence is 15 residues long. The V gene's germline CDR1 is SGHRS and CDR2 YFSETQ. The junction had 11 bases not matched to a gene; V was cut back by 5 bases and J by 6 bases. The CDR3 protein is CASSPGTGMVPEAFF. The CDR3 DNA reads TGCGCCAGCAGTCCCGGGACAGGGATGGTCCCTGAAGCTTTCTTT.

The CDR3 coding sequence is TGTGCCAGCAGTCCCCACCGGGACAGTCCCCTGGCTCTCACCTTC. The encoded protein is CASSPHRDSPLALTF. The chain carries TRBV27 and TRBJ1-2; 7 nucleotides agree with TRBD1. The germline gives CDR1 MNHEY, CDR2 SMNVEV (reference sequence). V was clipped by 5 bases and J by 13 bases; unmatched bases: 19. CDR3 length: 15 residues.

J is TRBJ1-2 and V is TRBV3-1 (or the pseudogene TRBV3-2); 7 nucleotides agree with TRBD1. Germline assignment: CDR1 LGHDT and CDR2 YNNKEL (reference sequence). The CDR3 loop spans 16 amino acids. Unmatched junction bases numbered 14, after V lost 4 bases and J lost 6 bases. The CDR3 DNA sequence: TGTGCCAGCAGCCCCACCGGGTCGTCCGGGACAGATGGCTACACCTTC. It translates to CASSPTGSSGTDGYTF.

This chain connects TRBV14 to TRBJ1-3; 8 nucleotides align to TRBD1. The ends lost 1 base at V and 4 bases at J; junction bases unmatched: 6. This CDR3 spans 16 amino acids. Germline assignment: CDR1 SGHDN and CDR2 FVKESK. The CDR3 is CASSQGTGTRGNTIYF. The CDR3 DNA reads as TGTGCCAGCAGCCAAGGGACAGGGACGCGCGGAAACACCATATATTTT.